The 26 T cell receptor beta chains below come from one sample, sequenced in a study of post-analysis software for immune sequencing data. Prepared libraries of TCR beta cDNA carried unique molecular identifiers. TCRdb re-called the PCR reads through MiXCR, storing one row per CDR3 protein. The sample records hundreds of thousands of distinct CDR3 sequences, 45% being singletons. The study's findings and limits: Patients carried 5 or 6 TRBV segments more frequently than controls did, and TRBV5-6, TRBV5-1 and TRBV20-1 were among them.

Their target antigens are unknown. What was sequenced was blood. The receptors stem from a girl between 5 and 17 years old with multiple sclerosis.

This clonotype was seen at least ten times. The junction departs from germline at one end; a sequencing error may be responsible. The rearrangement links TRBV7-2 to TRBJ2-7; D ambiguous. Germline assignment: CDR1 SGHTA and CDR2 FQGNSA. The CDR3 totals 12 residues. The DNA of the CDR3 is TGTGCCAGCAGTTTAGTGGCCTACGAGCAGTACTTC. This sequence encodes CASSLVAYEQYF.

This clonotype was seen a handful of times. The gene calls are TRBV11-2 and TRBJ2-6; no clear D gene. V lost 3 bases to trimming and J lost 3 bases, with 9 bases between them. The germline gives CDR1 SGHAT, CDR2 FQNNGV. The CDR3 contains 15 residues. The CDR3 is CASSLGQHGANVLTF. The CDR3 region has the DNA TGTGCCAGCAGCTTGGGCCAGCATGGGGCCAACGTCCTGACTTTC.

This clonotype was seen a single time. An end of the junction does not agree with germline; a read error may underlie this. Here the CDR3 reads CAGSVGTSYEQYF. CDR3 DNA: TGTGCCGGCAGCGTAGGGACCTCCTACGAGCAGTACTTC. The rearrangement links TRBV7-8 to TRBJ2-7; perhaps D is TRBD1 or TRBD2 (5 bases each). Germline CDR1 SGHVS, CDR2 FQNEAQ. The CDR3 loop spans 13 amino acids.

The J gene is TRBJ1-1, the V gene TRBV5-1; 8 positions agree with TRBD1. J lost 5 bases, V lost 2 bases, and 8 bases had no gene match. Germline CDR1 is SGHRS and CDR2 is YFSETQ. The CDR3 length is 15 residues. CDR3 in amino acids: CASSFRRTGRTEAFF. CDR3 bases: TGCGCCAGCAGCTTTCGAAGGACAGGGCGGACTGAAGCTTTCTTT.

The chain joins TRBV5-1 to TRBJ2-1; unclear D gene. CDR1 is SGHRS, CDR2 YFSETQ, per germline. The CDR3 runs 13 residues. Trimming stripped 0 bases from V and 8 bases from J, with 9 bases between. The CDR3 DNA follows: TGCGCCAGCAGCTTGGTTTTCGAGTATGAGCAGTTCTTC. Its translation is CASSLVFEYEQFF.

The V gene is TRBV9, the J gene TRBJ2-1; D remains unclear. The germline gives CDR1 SGDLS, CDR2 YYNGEE. CDR3 length: 14 amino acids. With 0 bases removed from V and 1 base from J, the gap between germline ends came to 5 bases. CDR3 amino acids: CASSVAESYNEQFF. The CDR3 DNA reads TGTGCCAGCAGCGTAGCGGAATCCTACAATGAGCAGTTCTTC. Together with reference TRBV9 and TRBJ2-1, the CDR3 gives the full variable domain: DSGVTQTPKHLITATGQRVTLRCSPRSGDLSVYWYQQSLDQGLQFLIQYYNGEERAKGNILERFSAQQFPDLHSELNLSSLELGDSALYFCASSVAESYNEQFFGPGTRLTVL.

The rearrangement links TRBV5-8 to TRBJ1-1; 9 nucleotides match TRBD1. Germline V CDR1 and CDR2: SGHTS, YDEGEE. The length of the CDR3 is 17 residues. V lost 1 base to trimming and J lost 4 bases; unmatched junction nucleotides: 11. CDR3 sequence reads: CASSLIQGAGFGTEAFF. CDR3 nucleotide sequence: TGTGCCAGCAGCTTGATACAGGGGGCGGGTTTTGGCACTGAAGCTTTCTTT.

The chain uses TRBV28 and TRBJ2-7; weak D call: TRBD2 (6 bases). There are 14 residues in the CDR3. Germline V gene sequence: CDR1 MDHEN, CDR2 SYDVKM. Trimming left V 6 bases short and J 2 bases short, with 14 bases between. CDR3 region: CASSQAGSTYEQYF. As DNA, the CDR3 is TGTGCCAGCAGCCAAGCGGGCTCAACCTACGAGCAGTACTTC. Full variable domain (missing parts from reference TRBV28 and TRBJ2-7): DVKVTQSSRYLVKRTGEKVFLECVQDMDHENMFWYRQDPGLGLRLIYFSYDVKMKEKGDIPEGYSVSREKKERFSLILESASTNQTSMYLCASSQAGSTYEQYFGPGTRLTVT.

The chain couples TRBV5-5 to TRBJ1-1; 8 nucleotides agree with TRBD1. The junction had 4 bases not matched to a gene; V was cut back by 2 bases and J by 4 bases. The CDR3 is made up of 14 amino acids. Per germline, CDR1 SGHKS and CDR2 YYEKEE (reference sequence). The CDR3 region has the DNA TGTGCCAGCAGCTTCGGACAGGGCCCCACTGAAGCTTTCTTT. Amino acid sequence: CASSFGQGPTEAFF.

V and J are TRBV24-1 and TRBJ2-1; 7 nucleotides match TRBD2. V shed 2 bases, J shed 8 bases, and the junction held 2 bases outside the gene matches. The germline gives CDR1 KGHDR, CDR2 SFDVKD. This CDR3 region has 13 residues. This chain's CDR3 is CATSDWGRDEQFF. The CDR3 DNA reads as TGTGCCACCAGTGATTGGGGGAGGGATGAGCAGTTCTTC.

Points on this clonotype: Just one base apart from a much larger clone, this may be a read error. The V gene is TRBV29-1, the J gene TRBJ2-7; 8 positions match TRBD2. V gave up 4 bases and J gave up 3 bases; unmatched junction bases: 5. CDR1 and CDR2 from the germline V gene are SQVTM and ANQGSEA. The CDR3 spans 13 residues. CDR3 nucleotide sequence: TGCAGCGTTGCCCCGGGAGGGAGCTACGAGCAGTACTTC. As protein: CSVAPGGSYEQYF.

The chain joins TRBV5-1 to TRBJ2-5; D may match TRBD1 or TRBD2 (5 bases each). The CDR3 spans 12 residues. Germline CDR1 SGHRS, CDR2 YFSETQ. Trimming shortened V by 8 bases and J by 5 bases, and 13 bases separated the two germline ends. CDR3 residues: CASQGWEETQYF. The CDR3 nucleotides are TGCGCCAGTCAGGGTTGGGAGGAGACCCAGTACTTC.

This clonotype came up once. CDR3 nucleotide sequence: TGTGCCAGCAGTCTCTTCACAGAGCCCAACAATGAGCAGTTCTTC. It specifies CASSLFTEPNNEQFF. J is TRBJ2-1 and V is TRBV7-9, with D unclear. CDR3 length: 15 residues. Germline CDR1 SEHNR, CDR2 FQNEAQ (reference sequence). V was shortened by 6 bases and J by 5 bases, with 17 bases between the two germline ends.

This clonotype came up a few times. The chain is built from TRBV2 and TRBJ1-2; D is unclear. Trimming took 7 bases from V and 4 from J, leaving 13 bases between them. This CDR3 is 13 amino acids long. Per germline, CDR1 SNHLY and CDR2 FYNNEI. Written as DNA, the CDR3 is TGTGCCAGCACCAGACTTGATGCCTATGGCTACACCTTC. It encodes CASTRLDAYGYTF.

The chain is built from TRBV7-2 and TRBJ2-4; 9 bases are shared with TRBD2. CDR3 length: 17 amino acids. Unmatched junction bases numbered 6, after V lost 1 base and J lost 2 bases. CDR1 is SGHTA and CDR2 is FQGNSA in the germline V gene. The CDR3 is CASSLEQLAGTKNIQYF. The DNA of the CDR3 is TGTGCCAGCAGCTTAGAGCAGCTAGCGGGGACCAAAAACATTCAGTACTTC.

This clonotype was detected only a few times. The chain uses TRBV20-1 and TRBJ2-7; D is tentatively TRBD1 or TRBD2 (5 bases each). Germline values: CDR1 DFQATT, CDR2 SNEGSKA (reference sequence). V lost 3 bases and J 1 base, leaving 16 bases between the germline ends. The CDR3 is made up of 15 amino acids. CDR3: CSARRGTVWSYEQYF. In nucleotides, the CDR3 is TGCAGTGCTAGGAGAGGGACCGTTTGGTCCTACGAGCAGTACTTC.

This clonotype was counted ten times or more. The chain links TRBV29-1 to TRBJ2-7, with TRBD1 identical over 10 bases. With V trimmed by 6 bases and J by 5 bases, 7 bases remained unmatched. This CDR3 contains 13 residues. CDR1 and CDR2 from the germline V gene are SQVTM and ANQGSEA. The CDR3 sequence: CSVGDRGVDEQYF. The CDR3 nucleotides read TGCAGCGTGGGGGACAGGGGTGTCGACGAGCAGTACTTC.

CDR3 in DNA: TGTGCCACCAGTGAAACAGGGTCGGGAGGCCCCCTTGGAGGGGAGACCCAGTACTTC. Translated, it gives CATSETGSGGPLGGETQYF. This sequence joins TRBV24-1 and TRBJ2-5, with D possibly TRBD2 on 7 matching bases. V lost 4 bases to trimming and J lost 5 bases, with 28 bases between them. This CDR3 spans 19 amino acids. Per germline, CDR1 KGHDR and CDR2 SFDVKD.

The chain uses TRBV6-5 and TRBJ2-5; 9 nucleotides agree with TRBD2. This CDR3 has 15 amino acids. V lost 0 bases, J lost 5 bases, and 4 bases stayed unmatched. Germline V gives CDR1 MNHEY, CDR2 SVGAGI. The CDR3 sequence is CASSYSSLAGETQYF. CDR3 sequence (DNA): TGTGCCAGCAGTTACTCGTCTCTAGCGGGGGAGACCCAGTACTTC.

This clonotype was found once. The CDR3 loop is CACTPGLASDTQYF. The CDR3 DNA reads TGTGCCTGCACCCCGGGACTAGCATCAGATACGCAGTATTTT. The J gene is TRBJ2-3, the V gene TRBV4-2; the match to TRBD2 covers 9 bases. CDR3 length: 14 residues. CDR1 is LGHNA, CDR2 YNFKEQ, per germline. Unmatched junction bases numbered 10, after V lost 11 bases and J lost 4 bases.

The chain uses TRBV28 and TRBJ2-5; the match to TRBD1 covers 11 bases. The germline V gene has CDR1 MDHEN and CDR2 SYDVKM. J was trimmed by 4 bases and V by 5 bases; bases with no gene match: 6. The CDR3 totals 15 residues. The CDR3 nucleotides are TGTGCCAGCAGTACTACCGGGACAGGGGGAGAGACCCAGTACTTC. Residues: CASSTTGTGGETQYF.

This clonotype was observed a handful of times. This chain links TRBV20-1 with TRBJ2-7, with D possibly TRBD2 on 6 matching bases. Germline lookup yields CDR1 DFQATT and CDR2 SNEGSKA (reference sequence). The V end lost 6 bases, the J end lost 3 bases, and 15 bases lay between the germline ends. CDR3 length: 13 residues. CDR3 sequence (DNA): TGCAGTGCCGTCGGGGGTTTTTTCTACGAGCAGTACTTC. The encoded protein is CSAVGGFFYEQYF.

This rearrangement joins TRBV12-3 or TRBV12-4 to TRBJ1-6, with 8 bases lining up with TRBD1. V lost 6 bases to trimming and J lost 5 bases; unmatched junction nucleotides: 6. The CDR3 is 15 amino acids. The CDR3 sequence is CASRPTGAHNSPLHF. CDR3 nucleotide sequence: TGTGCCAGCAGACCGACAGGGGCACATAATTCACCCCTCCACTTT.

On this clonotype: At one of its ends the junction is not consistent with the germline gene, which may arise from a read error. The chain is built from TRBV20-1 and TRBJ1-5, with D unresolved. CDR1 and CDR2 (germline): DFQATT, SNEGSKA (reference sequence). The CDR3 totals 15 residues. CDR3 sequence: CSARENNYSNQPQHF. CDR3 sequence (DNA): TGCAGTGCTCGAGAAAACAATTATAGCAATCAGCCCCAGCATTTT.

This clonotype was seen a few times. V is TRBV20-1 and J is TRBJ2-7; 8 bases align to TRBD2. This CDR3 spans 15 amino acids. CDR1 is DFQATT and CDR2 is SNEGSKA in the germline V gene (reference sequence). V lost 1 base and J lost 6; bases outside the gene matches: 11. CDR3 sequence reads: CSARAPGRAGGEQYF. The DNA for the CDR3 is TGCAGTGCTAGAGCCCCCGGGAGGGCCGGGGGCGAGCAGTACTTC.

About this clonotype itself: The junction shows a germline mismatch at one end, possibly a read error. This chain uses TRBV10-1 with TRBJ2-3; TRBD2 matches at 10 bases. Looked up from germline, CDR1 is WNHNN and CDR2 is SYGVQD (reference sequence). CDR3 length: 18 residues. The CDR3 DNA is TGCACCAGCAGTGACCCACTCGGTCTAGCGGGAGTAGAAGATACGCAGTATTTT. Translating gives CTSSDPLGLAGVEDTQYF.